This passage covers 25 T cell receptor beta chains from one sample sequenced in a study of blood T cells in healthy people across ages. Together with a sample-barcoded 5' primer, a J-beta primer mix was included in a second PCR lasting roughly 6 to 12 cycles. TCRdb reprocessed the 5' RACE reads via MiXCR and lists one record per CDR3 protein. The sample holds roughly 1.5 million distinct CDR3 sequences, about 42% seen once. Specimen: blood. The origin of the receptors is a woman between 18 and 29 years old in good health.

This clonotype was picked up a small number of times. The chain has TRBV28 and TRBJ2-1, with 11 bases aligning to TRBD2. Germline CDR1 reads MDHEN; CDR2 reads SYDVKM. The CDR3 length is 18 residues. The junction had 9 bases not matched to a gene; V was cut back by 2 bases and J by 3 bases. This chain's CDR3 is CASSLIAGGPPGYNEQFF. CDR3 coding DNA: TGTGCCAGCAGTTTAATAGCGGGAGGGCCCCCCGGCTACAATGAGCAGTTCTTC.

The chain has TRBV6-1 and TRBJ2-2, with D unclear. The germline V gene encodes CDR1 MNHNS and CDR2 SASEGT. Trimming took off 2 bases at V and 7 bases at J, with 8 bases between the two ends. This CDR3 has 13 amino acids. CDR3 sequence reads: CASSEFRFGELFF. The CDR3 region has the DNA TGTGCCAGCAGTGAATTCCGGTTCGGGGAGCTGTTTTTT.

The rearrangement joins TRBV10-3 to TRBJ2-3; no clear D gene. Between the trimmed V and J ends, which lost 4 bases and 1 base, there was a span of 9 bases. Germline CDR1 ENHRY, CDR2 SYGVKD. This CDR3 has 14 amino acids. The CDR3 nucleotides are TGTGCCATCAGTGGAACCCAGGGCACAGATACGCAGTATTTT. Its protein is CAISGTQGTDTQYF.

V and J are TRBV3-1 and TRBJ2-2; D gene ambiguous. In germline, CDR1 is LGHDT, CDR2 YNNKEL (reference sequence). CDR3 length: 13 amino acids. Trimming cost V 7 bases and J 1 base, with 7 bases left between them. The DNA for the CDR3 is TGTGCCAGCAACCAGCAGAACACCGGGGAGCTGTTTTTT. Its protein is CASNQQNTGELFF. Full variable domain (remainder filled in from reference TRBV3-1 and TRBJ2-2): DTAVSQTPKYLVTQMGNDKSIKCEQNLGHDTMYWYKQDSKKFLKIMFSYNNKELIINETVPNRFSPKSPDKAHLNLHINSLELGDSAVYFCASNQQNTGELFFGEGSRLTVL.

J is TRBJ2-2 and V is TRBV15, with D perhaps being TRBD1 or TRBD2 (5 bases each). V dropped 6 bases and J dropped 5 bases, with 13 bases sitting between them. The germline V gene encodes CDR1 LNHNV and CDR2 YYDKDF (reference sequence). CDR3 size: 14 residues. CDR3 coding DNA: TGTGCCACCAGTGGCAGGGAGTATACCGGGGAGCTGTTTTTT. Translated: CATSGREYTGELFF.

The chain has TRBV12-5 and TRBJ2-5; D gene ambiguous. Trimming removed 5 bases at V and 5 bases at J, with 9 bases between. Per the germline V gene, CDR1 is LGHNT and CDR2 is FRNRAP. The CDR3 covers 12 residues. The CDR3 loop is CASGLNWETQYF. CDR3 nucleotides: TGTGCTAGTGGTCTCAACTGGGAGACCCAGTACTTC.

In DNA form, the CDR3 reads TGTGCCAGCAGTTTAGAGCGGAGGGGAAACTATGGCTACACCTTC. Residues: CASSLERRGNYGYTF. The chain recombines TRBV12-3 or TRBV12-4 with TRBJ1-2; TRBD1 is a possible D gene (5 bases). This CDR3 contains 15 residues. The V gene lost 1 base and the J gene lost 2 bases, with 11 bases spanning the gap.

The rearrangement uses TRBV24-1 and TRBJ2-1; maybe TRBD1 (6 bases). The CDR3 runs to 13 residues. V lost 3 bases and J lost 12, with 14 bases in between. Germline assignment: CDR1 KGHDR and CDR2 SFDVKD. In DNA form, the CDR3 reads TGTGCCACCAGTGATCCCAGACAGGTAGGGCAGTTCTTC. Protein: CATSDPRQVGQFF.

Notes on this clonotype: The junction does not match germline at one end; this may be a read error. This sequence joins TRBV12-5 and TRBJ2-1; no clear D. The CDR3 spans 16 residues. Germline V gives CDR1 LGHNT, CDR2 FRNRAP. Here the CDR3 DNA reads TGTGCTGGTGGTTTCCGCAGAAAGAGCTCCTACAATGAGCAGTTCTTC. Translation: CAGGFRRKSSYNEQFF.

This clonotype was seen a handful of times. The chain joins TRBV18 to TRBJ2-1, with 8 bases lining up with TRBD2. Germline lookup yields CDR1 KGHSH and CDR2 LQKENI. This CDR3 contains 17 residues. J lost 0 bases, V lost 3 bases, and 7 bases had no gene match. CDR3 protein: CASSPATSASSYNEQFF. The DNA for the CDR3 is TGTGCCAGCTCACCCGCGACTAGCGCAAGCTCCTACAATGAGCAGTTCTTC.

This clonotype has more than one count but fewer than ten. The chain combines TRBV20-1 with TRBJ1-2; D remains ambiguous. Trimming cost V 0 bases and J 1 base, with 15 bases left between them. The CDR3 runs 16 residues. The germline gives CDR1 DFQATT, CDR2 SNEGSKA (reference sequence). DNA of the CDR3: TGCAGTGCTAGAGATCCGGAGGGAGGGATTAACTATGGCTACACCTTC. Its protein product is CSARDPEGGINYGYTF.

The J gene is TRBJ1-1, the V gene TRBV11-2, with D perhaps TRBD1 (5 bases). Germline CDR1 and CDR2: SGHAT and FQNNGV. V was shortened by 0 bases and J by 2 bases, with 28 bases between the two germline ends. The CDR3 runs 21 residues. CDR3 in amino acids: CASSLEFRGGVGSGSNTEAFF. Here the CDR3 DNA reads TGTGCCAGCAGCTTAGAATTTAGGGGCGGAGTAGGGAGTGGAAGTAACACTGAAGCTTTCTTT.

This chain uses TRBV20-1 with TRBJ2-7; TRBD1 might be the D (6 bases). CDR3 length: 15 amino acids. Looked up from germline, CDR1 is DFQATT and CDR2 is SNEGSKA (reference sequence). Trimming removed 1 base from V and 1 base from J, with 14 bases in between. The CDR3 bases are TGCAGTGCTAGAGGACGCACTAGGGGGTCCTACGAGCAGTACTTC. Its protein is CSARGRTRGSYEQYF.

CDR3 protein: CASSIRQGDQPQHF. The CDR3 bases are TGTGCCAGCAGCATAAGACAGGGGGATCAGCCCCAGCATTTT. V and J are TRBV7-2 and TRBJ1-5; 9 nucleotides align to TRBD1. Germline V gene data show CDR1 as SGHTA and CDR2 as FQGNSA. The CDR3 covers 14 residues. The V gene end was trimmed by 5 bases and the J gene end by 5 bases; junction bases not matched to a gene: 4.

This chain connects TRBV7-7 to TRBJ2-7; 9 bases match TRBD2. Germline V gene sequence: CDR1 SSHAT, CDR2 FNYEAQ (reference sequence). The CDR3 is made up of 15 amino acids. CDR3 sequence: CTSSLGVSGSSEQYF. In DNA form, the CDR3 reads TGTACTAGCAGCTTAGGTGTTAGCGGGAGTTCCGAGCAGTACTTC.

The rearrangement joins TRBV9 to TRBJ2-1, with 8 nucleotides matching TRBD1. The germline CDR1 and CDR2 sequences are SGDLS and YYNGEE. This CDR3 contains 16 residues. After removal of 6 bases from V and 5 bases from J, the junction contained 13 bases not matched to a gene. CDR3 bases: TGTGCCAGCACGAGGTCAGGGGGCATGTATGACAATGAGCAGTTCTTC. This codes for CASTRSGGMYDNEQFF.

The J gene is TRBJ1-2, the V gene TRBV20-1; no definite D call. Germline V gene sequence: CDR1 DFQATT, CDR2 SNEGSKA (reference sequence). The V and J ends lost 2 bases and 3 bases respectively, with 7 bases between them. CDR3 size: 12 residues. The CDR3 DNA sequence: TGCAGTGCTAGATCCGAGGACTATGGCTACACCTTC. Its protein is CSARSEDYGYTF.

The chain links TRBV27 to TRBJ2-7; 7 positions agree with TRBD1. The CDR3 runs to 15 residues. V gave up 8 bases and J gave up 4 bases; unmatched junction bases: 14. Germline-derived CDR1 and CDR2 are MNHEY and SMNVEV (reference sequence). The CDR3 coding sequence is TGTGCCAGCGGGGACAGACGATATGACCTTTACGAGCAGTACTTC. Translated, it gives CASGDRRYDLYEQYF.

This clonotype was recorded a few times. The CDR3 nucleotides read TGTGCCACCAGTAGTAGCTCTGGGGCCAACGTCCTGACTTTC. Translation gives CATSSSSGANVLTF. This sequence joins TRBV24-1 and TRBJ2-6; no firm D call. Germline V gene sequence: CDR1 KGHDR, CDR2 SFDVKD. V lost 6 bases and J lost 0, with 5 bases in between. This CDR3 is built from 14 residues.

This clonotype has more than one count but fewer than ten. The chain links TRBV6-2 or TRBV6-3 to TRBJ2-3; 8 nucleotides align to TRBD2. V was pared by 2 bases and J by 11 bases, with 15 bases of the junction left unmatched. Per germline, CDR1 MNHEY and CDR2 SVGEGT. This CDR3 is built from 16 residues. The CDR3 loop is CASSYTHGGTSFVQYF. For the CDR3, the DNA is TGTGCCAGCAGTTACACCCACGGCGGGACTAGTTTCGTGCAGTATTTT.

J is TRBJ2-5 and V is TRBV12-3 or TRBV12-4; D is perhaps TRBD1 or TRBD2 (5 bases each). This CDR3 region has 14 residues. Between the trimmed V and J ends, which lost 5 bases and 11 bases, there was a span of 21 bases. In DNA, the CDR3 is TGTGCCAGCAGTCAAACCCGGGGCAACAATGAGCAGTACTTC. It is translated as CASSQTRGNNEQYF.

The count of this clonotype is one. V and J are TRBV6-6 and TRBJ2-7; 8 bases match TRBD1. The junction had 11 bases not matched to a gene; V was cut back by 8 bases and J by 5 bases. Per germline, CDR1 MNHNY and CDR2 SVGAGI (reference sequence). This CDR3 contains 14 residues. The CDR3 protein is CASLPGGAGNEQYF. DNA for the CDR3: TGTGCCAGCCTCCCAGGGGGCGCAGGGAACGAGCAGTACTTC.

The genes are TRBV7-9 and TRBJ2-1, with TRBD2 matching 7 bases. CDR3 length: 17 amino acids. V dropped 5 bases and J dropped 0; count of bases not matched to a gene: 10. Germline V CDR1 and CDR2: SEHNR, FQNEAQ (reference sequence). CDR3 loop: CASSPTTSRRSYNEQFF. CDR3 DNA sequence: TGTGCCAGCAGCCCCACGACTAGCAGACGCTCCTACAATGAGCAGTTCTTC. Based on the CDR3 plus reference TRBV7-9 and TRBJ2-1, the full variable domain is DTGVSQNPRHKITKRGQNVTFRCDPISEHNRLYWYRQTLGQGPEFLTYFQNEAQLEKSRLLSDRFSAERPKGSFSTLEIQRTEQGDSAMYLCASSPTTSRRSYNEQFFGPGTRLTVL.

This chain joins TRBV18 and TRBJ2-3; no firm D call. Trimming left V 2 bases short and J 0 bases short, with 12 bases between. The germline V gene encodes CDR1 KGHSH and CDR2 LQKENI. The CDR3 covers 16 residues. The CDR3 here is CASSPAGASSTDTQYF. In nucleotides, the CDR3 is TGTGCCAGCTCACCAGCAGGAGCATCTAGCACAGATACGCAGTATTTT.

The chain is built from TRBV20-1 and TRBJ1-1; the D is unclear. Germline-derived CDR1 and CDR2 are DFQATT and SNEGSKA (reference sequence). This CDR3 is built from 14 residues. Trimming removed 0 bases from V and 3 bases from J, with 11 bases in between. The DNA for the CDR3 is TGCAGTGCTAGAGAGGACCTGTGGTACACTGAAGCTTTCTTT. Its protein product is CSAREDLWYTEAFF.